This T cell receptor (beta chain) was observed in a study of early T cells in non-severe SARS-CoV-2 infection listed by TCRdb under 2021. About the investigation overall: Because TCR sequencing relied on bulk RNA taken from unsorted whole blood, pairing of alpha and beta chains was not possible.

In its sample, this clonotype was seen a few times. Its antigen target is currently unknown. Per-base quality was not reported, and no clone a single base away is much larger than it. Library generation was performed with 5' RACE. TCRdb names NextSeq 500 as the instrument used. The TCR library protocol attached unique molecular identifiers to individual cDNA molecules to correct for sequencing error and PCR bias. Both TCR alpha and beta chains were sequenced, and tight co-correlation was observed between alpha and beta sequence abundances in each sample. On the authors' methods: Decombinator V4 was used to perform V gene, J gene and CDR3 annotation of TCR sequences. TCRs were defined as expanded if a significant change between any two time points was detected under a Poisson model with p below 0.0001. TCR abundances were normalised to the total number of TCRs sequenced per sample and were expressed as counts per million. TRAV1-2 paired with TRAJ12, TRAJ20 or TRAJ33 defined MAIT TCRs, while TRAV10 paired with TRAJ18 defined iNKT TCRs. VDJdb, accessed on 1 November 2021, was searched for TCRs annotated for CMV, EBV and SARS-CoV-2, and TCRs annotated for more than one antigen were excluded. Using fastp trimming at Q25 and MiXCR clonotype assembly, TCRdb reanalyzed the public sequencing data and kept in-frame beta chains. Each entry merges the rows of one CDR3 protein and shows their most common DNA and genes. These V and J calls are TCRdb output, not the study's own analysis. The sample records about 49,000 distinct CDR3 sequences, less than 15% of which are singletons. 2% to 3% of the sample rests with the top ten.

V and J are truncated by 3 bases and 3 bases respectively, leaving an intervening sequence of 6 bases. The CDR3, cysteine through phenylalanine, is 13 amino acids long. This entry keeps only the CDR3 DNA: 39 bases, framed from base 1. Set within a cohort of healthcare workers in London, UK, this nested case-control study involved weekly PCR testing of nasopharyngeal swabs along with blood sampling. Healthcare workers were enrolled in the week of the UK lockdown, from 23 to 31 March 2020, and were followed every week for up to roughly 16 weeks. The research as a whole found: Matching against VDJdb was skewed toward anti-spike CD8 responses, likely underestimated virus-specific expansions, and missed private and CD4 specificities.

This receptor was taken from an adult who was a healthcare worker with PCR-confirmed SARS-CoV-2 infection or an uninfected control (not recorded which). The sequencing used whole blood, collected at baseline. Rearrangement joined TRBV12-3 or TRBV12-4 to TRBJ1-5; no D gene can be assigned with confidence. This receptor has the CDR3 CASSFRVNQPQHF. The DNA is TGTGCCAGCAGTTTTAGGGTCAATCAGCCCCAGCATTTT.